This T cell receptor (beta chain) was recorded in a study of Ad26.COV2.S vaccination and SARS-CoV-2 variants. Study-wide results and caveats: Reported findings describe substantial breadth in spike-specific CD8+ and CD4+ T cell responses following vaccination. While placebo recipients had lower spike-specific TCR breadth, vaccine recipients had more. Analytic work on TCR breadth and depth might have understated the full extent of total T cell responses. Measurement of non-spike TCR breadth gave similar results in vaccine and placebo recipients.

The germline V and J ends were trimmed by 0 bases and 2 bases, with 12 bases remaining between them. The CDR3 is 16 amino acids. Germline loops: CDR1 SGDLS, CDR2 YYNGEE. A remark on this clone: Its target is not known.

Sequenced by immunoSEQ multiplex PCR; TCRdb stores in-frame clones only, minus some. The table lists about 350,000 clones, around 92% of them singletons. The TCR originated in a human donor who had recovered from COVID-19. This chain connects TRBV9 to TRBJ2-1, with D possibly matching TRBD2 (6 bases). Sequencing used peripheral blood, obtained after recovery from COVID-19. The CDR3 here is CASSVVAVPTYNEQFF. CDR3 bases: TGTGCCAGCAGCGTAGTAGCGGTCCCAACCTACAATGAGCAGTTCTTC.